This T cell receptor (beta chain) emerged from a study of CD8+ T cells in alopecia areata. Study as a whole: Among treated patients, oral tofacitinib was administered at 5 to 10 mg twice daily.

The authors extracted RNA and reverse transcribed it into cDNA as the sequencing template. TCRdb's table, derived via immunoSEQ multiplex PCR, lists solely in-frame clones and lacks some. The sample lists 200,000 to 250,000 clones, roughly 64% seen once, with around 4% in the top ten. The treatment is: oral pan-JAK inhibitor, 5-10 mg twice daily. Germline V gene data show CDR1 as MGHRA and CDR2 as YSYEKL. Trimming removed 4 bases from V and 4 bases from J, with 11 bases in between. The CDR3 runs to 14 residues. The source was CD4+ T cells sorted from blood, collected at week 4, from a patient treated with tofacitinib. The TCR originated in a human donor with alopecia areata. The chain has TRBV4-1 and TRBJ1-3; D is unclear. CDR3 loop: CASSPSLTGNTIYF. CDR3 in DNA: TGCGCCAGCAGCCCGAGCCTCACAGGAAACACCATATATTTT.